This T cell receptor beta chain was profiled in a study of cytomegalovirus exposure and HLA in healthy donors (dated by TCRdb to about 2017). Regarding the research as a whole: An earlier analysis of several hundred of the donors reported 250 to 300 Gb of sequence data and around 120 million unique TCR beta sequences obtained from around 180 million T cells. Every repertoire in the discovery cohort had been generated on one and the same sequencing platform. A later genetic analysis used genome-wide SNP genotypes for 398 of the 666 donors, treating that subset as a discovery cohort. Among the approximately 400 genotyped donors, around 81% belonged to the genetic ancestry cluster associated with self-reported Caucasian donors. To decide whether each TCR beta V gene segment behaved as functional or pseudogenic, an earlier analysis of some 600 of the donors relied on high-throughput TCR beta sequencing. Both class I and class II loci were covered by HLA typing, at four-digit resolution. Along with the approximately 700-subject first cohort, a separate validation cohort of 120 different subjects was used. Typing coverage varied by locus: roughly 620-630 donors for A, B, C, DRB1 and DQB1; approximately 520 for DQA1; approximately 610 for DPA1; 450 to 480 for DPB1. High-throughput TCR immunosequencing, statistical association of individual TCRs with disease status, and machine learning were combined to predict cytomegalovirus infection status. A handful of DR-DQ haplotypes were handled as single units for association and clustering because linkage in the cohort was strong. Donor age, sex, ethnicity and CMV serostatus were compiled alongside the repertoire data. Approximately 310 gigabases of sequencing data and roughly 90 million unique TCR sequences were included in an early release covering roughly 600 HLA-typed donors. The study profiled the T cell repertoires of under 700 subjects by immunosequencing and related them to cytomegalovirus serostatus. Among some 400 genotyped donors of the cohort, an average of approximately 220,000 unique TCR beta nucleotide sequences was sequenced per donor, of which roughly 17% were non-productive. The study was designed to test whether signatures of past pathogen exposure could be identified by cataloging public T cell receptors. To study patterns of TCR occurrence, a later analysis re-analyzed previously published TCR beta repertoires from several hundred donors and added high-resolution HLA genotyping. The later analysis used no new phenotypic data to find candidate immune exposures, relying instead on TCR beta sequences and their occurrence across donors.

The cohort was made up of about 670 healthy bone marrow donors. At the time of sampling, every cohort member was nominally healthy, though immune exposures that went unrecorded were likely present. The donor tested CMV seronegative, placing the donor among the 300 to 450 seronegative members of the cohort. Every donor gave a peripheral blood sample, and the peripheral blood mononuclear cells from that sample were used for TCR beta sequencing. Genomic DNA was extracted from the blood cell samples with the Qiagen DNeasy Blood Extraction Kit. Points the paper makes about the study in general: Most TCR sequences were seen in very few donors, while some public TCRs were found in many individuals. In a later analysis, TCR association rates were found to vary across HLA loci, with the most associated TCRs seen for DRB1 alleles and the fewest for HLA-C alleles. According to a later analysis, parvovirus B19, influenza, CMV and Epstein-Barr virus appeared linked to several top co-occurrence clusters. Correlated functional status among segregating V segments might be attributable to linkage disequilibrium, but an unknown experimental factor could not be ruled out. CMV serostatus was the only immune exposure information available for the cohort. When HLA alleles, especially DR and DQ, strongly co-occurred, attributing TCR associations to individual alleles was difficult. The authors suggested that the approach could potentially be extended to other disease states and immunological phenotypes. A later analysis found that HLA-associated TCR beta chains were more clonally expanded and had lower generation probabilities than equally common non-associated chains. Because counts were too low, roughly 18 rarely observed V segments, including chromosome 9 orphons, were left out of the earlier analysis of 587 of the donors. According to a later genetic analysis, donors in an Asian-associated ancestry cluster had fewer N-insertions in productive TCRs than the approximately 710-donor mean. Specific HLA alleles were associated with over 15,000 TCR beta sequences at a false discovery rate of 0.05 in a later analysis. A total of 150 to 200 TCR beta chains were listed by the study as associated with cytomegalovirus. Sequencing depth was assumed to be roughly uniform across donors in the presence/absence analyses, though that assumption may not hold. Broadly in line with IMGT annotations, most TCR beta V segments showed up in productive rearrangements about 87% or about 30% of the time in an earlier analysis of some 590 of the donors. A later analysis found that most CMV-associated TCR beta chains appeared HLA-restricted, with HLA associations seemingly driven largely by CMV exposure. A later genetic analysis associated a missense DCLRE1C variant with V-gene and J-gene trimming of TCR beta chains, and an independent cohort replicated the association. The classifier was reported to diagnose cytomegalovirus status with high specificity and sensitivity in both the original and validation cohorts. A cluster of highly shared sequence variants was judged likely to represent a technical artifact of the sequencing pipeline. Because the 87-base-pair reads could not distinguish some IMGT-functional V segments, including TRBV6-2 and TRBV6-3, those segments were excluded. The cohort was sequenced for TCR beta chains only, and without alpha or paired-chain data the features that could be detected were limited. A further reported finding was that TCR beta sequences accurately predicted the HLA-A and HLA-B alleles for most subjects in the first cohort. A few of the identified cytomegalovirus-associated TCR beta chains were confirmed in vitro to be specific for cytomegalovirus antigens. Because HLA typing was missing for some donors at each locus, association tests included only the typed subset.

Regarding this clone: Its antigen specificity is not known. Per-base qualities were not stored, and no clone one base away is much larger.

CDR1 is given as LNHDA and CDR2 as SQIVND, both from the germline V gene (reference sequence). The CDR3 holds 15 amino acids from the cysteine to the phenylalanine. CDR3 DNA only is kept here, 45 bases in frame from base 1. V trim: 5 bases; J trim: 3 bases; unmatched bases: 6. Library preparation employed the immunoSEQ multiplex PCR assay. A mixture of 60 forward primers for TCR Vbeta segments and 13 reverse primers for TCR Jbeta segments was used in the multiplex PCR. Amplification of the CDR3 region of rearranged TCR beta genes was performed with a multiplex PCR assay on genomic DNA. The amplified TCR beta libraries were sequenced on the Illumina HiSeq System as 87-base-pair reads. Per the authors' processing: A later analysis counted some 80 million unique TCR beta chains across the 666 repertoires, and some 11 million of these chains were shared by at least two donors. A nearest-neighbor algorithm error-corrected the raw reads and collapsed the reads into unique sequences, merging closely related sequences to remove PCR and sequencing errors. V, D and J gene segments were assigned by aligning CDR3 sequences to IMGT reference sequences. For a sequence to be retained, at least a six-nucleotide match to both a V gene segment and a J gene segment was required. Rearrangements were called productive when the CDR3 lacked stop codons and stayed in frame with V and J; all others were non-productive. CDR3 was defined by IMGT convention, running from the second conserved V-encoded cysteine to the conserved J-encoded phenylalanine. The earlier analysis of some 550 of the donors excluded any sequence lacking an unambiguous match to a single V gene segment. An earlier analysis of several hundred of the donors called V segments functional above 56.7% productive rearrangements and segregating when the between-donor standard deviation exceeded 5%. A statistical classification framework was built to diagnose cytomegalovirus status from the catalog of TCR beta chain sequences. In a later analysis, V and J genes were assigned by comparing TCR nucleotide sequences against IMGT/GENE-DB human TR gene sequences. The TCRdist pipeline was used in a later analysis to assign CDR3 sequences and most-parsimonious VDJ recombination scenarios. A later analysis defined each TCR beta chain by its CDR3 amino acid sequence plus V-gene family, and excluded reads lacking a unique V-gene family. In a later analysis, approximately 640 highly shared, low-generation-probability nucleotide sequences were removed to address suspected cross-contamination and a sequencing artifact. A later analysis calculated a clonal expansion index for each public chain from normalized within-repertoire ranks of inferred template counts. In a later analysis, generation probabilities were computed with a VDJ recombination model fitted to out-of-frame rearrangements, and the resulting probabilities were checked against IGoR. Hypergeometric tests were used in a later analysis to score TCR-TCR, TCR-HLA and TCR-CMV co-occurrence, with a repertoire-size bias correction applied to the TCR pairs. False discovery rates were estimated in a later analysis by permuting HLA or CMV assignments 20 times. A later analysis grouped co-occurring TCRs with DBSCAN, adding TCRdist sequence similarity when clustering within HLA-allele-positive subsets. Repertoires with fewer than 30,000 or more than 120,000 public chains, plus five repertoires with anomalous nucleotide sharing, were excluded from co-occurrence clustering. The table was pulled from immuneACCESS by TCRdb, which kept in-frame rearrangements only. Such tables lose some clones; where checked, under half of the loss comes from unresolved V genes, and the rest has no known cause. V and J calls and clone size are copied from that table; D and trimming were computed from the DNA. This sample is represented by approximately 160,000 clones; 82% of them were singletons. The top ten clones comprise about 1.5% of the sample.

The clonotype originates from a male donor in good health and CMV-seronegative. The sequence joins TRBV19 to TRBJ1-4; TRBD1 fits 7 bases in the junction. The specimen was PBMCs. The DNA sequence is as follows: TGTGCCAGTAGTGTCGACAGGGTAGCTAATGAAAAACTGTTTTTT. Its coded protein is CASSVDRVANEKLFF.